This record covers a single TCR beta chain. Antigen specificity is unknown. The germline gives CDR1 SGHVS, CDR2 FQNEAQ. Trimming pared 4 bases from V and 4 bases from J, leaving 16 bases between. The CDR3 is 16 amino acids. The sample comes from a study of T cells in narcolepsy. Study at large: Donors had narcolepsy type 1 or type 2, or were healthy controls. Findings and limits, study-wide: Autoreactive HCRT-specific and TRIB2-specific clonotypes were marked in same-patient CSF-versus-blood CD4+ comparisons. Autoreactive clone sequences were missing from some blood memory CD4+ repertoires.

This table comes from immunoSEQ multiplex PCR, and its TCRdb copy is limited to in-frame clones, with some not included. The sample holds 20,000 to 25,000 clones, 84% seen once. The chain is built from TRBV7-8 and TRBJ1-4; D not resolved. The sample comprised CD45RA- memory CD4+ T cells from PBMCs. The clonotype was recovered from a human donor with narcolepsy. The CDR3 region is CASSSLNTGFNEKLFF. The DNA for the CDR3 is TGTGCCAGCAGCTCCCTTAACACCGGGTTTAATGAAAAACTGTTTTTT.